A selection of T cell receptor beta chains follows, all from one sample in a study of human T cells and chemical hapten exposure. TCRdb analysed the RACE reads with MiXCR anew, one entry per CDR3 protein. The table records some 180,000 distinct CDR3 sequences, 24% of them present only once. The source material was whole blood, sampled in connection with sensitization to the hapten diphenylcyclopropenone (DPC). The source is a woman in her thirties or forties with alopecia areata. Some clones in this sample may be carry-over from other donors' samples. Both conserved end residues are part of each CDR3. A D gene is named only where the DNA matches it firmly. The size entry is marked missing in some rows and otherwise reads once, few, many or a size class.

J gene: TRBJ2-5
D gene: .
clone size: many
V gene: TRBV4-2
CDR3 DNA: TGTGCCAGCAGCCAAGCCATGGTTCAAGAGACCCAGTACTTC
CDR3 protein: CASSQAMVQETQYF

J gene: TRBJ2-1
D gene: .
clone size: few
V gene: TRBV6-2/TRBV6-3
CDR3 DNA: TGTGCCAGCGGGGGGTACAATGAGCAGTTCTTC
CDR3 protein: CASGGYNEQFF

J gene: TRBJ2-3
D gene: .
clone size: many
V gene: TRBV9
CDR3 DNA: TGTGCCAGCAGCGTAGTGGGCACAGATACGCAGTATTTT
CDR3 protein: CASSVVGTDTQYF

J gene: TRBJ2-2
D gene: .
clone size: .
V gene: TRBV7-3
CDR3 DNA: TGTGCCAGCAGCTTCACAGGGTTGAACACCGGGGAGCTGTTTTTT
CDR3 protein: CASSFTGLNTGELFF

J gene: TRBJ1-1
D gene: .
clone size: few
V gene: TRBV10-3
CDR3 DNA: TGTGCCATCAGTGAGGGTAACACTGAAGCTTTCTTT
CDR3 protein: CAISEGNTEAFF

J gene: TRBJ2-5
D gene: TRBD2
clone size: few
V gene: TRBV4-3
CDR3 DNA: TGCGCCAGCAGCCAAGGACTAGCGGGAGGGCCGGAGACCCAGTACTTC
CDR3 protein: CASSQGLAGGPETQYF

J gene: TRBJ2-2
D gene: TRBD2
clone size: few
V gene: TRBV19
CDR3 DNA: TGTGCCAGTAGTGGTAGCGGGAGCGTAACCGGGGAGCTGTTTTTT
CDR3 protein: CASSGSGSVTGELFF

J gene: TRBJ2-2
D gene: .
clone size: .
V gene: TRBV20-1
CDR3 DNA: TGCAGTGCTAGTCGGGTCAGCTGGAACACCGGGGAGCTGTTTTTT
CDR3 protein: CSASRVSWNTGELFF

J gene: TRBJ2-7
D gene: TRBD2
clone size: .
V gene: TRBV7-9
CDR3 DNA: TGTGCCAGCAGCCAAAGCGGGAGATTCCACGAGCAGTACTTC
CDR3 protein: CASSQSGRFHEQYF

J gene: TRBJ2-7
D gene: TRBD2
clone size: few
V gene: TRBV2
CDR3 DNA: TGTGCCAGCAGACTAGCGGCCTCCTACGAGCAGTACTTC
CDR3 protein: CASRLAASYEQYF

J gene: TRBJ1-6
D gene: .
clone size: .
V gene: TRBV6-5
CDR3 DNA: TGTGCCAGCAGTCCCCACGTGGGGGGTTCGGATTCACCCCTCCACTTT
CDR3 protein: CASSPHVGGSDSPLHF